The 11 T cell receptor beta chains below were found in one sample sequenced in a study of CD8 T cell repertoires and HIV-1 epitope variants. For these TCRs, the target antigens are not known. Repertoires were generated with immunoSEQ multiplex PCR, while TCRdb's copy carries only in-frame clones and drops some. Seen here are thousands of clones, 66% observed once, and the top ten hold around 43%. The sample consisted of cultured CD8+ T cells derived from PBMCs. These receptors all stem from a male donor with HIV.

The chain is built from TRBV28 and TRBJ2-6, with D unclear. Germline CDR1 reads MDHEN; CDR2 reads SYDVKM. The CDR3 has 17 amino acids. Deletions cut 7 bases from V and 3 bases from J, with 19 bases between. The CDR3 reads CASTPTGRPLGANVLTF. The CDR3 DNA follows: TGTGCCAGCACCCCTACGGGCAGACCTCTTGGGGCCAACGTCCTGACTTTC. Looking up the rest from reference TRBV28 and TRBJ2-6 gives the full variable domain: DVKVTQSSRYLVKRTGEKVFLECVQDMDHENMFWYRQDPGLGLRLIYFSYDVKMKEKGDIPEGYSVSREKKERFSLILESASTNQTSMYLCASTPTGRPLGANVLTFGAGSRLTVL.

This chain uses TRBV29-1 with TRBJ1-3; D might be TRBD1 (6 bases). Trimming took 3 bases from V and 0 from J, leaving 15 bases between them. Germline assignment: CDR1 SQVTM and CDR2 ANQGSEA. This CDR3 comprises 16 residues. The CDR3 coding sequence is TGCAGCGTTGAGGCGACAGGACTCGGCTCTGGAAACACCATATATTTT. It specifies CSVEATGLGSGNTIYF.

The genes are TRBV27 and TRBJ2-4; D may be TRBD2 (6 bases). The V gene lost 2 bases and the J gene lost 7 bases, with 21 bases spanning the gap. The CDR3 consists of 17 residues. Germline loops: CDR1 MNHEY, CDR2 SMNVEV (reference sequence). The CDR3 sequence: CASSLLTTGRDSNIQYF. The CDR3 DNA reads TGTGCCAGCAGTTTACTCACCACCGGACGGGACTCGAACATTCAGTACTTC.

This chain uses TRBV7-2 with TRBJ1-4; no clear D. This CDR3 is 13 amino acids long. The V gene's germline CDR1 is SGHTA and CDR2 FQGNSA. V lost 5 bases to trimming and J lost 5 bases, with 9 bases between them. The CDR3, as DNA: TGTGCCAGCAGCCAGGTCCTCAATGAAAAACTGTTTTTT. Residues: CASSQVLNEKLFF.

The CDR3 is CASSVVSSDTQYF. In DNA form, the CDR3 reads TGTGCCAGCAGCGTAGTATCGTCAGATACGCAGTATTTT. The chain recombines TRBV9 with TRBJ2-3, with D unresolved. V was pared by 0 bases and J by 4 bases, with 6 bases between. Germline V gene data show CDR1 as SGDLS and CDR2 as YYNGEE. The CDR3 consists of 13 residues.

The V gene is TRBV13, the J gene TRBJ2-1, with D unresolved. Trimming pared 3 bases from V and 5 bases from J, leaving 11 bases between. The CDR3 is 14 amino acids. Germline CDR1 reads PRHDT; CDR2 reads FYEKMQ (reference sequence). In DNA form, the CDR3 reads TGTGCCAGCAGCTTGGGCGCTAGGGACAATGAGCAGTTCTTC. This sequence encodes CASSLGARDNEQFF.

This chain connects TRBV5-1 to TRBJ2-2; the D gene could be TRBD1 or TRBD2 (6 bases each). This CDR3 has 16 amino acids. V lost 0 bases and J lost 5, with 14 bases in between. Germline assignment: CDR1 SGHRS and CDR2 YFSETQ. CDR3 DNA: TGCGCCAGCAGCTTGGAATGGAGGGGGGCGACCGGGGAGCTGTTTTTT. Its translation is CASSLEWRGATGELFF.

V gene TRBV2 combines with J gene TRBJ2-7, with TRBD1 matching over 8 bases. This CDR3 has 14 residues. V trimming: 4 bases; J trimming: 0 bases; junction bases outside the gene matches: 2. Germline V gene data show CDR1 as SNHLY and CDR2 as FYNNEI. The CDR3 is CASSAGQDSYEQYF. In DNA form, the CDR3 reads TGTGCCAGCAGTGCGGGACAGGACTCCTACGAGCAGTACTTC.

There are a few counts of this clone. The chain combines TRBV4-3 with TRBJ1-2; D may be TRBD1 (6 bases). This CDR3 comprises 16 residues. Trimming removed 4 bases from V and 1 base from J, with 16 bases in between. The germline V gene encodes CDR1 LGHNA and CDR2 YSLEER. CDR3 amino acids: CASSRAEDSRNYGYTF. In DNA, the CDR3 is TGCGCCAGCAGCCGGGCAGAGGACAGCCGTAACTATGGCTACACCTTC.

V gene TRBV27 combines with J gene TRBJ2-1, with 7 bases matching TRBD1. Germline CDR1 and CDR2: MNHEY and SMNVEV (reference sequence). The V and J ends lost 10 bases and 3 bases, in that order; junction bases with no gene match: 12. This CDR3 is 15 amino acids long. The DNA of the CDR3 is TGTGCCACCTCCCTTGGGGACAGCATCTACAATGAGCAGTTCTTC. This sequence encodes CATSLGDSIYNEQFF.

This clone rates as medium-sized. The chain couples TRBV7-3 to TRBJ1-1; D call uncertain. This CDR3 spans 13 amino acids. Trimming removed 6 bases at V and 1 base at J, with 9 bases between. Germline V lookup: CDR1 SGHTA, CDR2 FQGTGA. The CDR3, as DNA: TGTGCCAGCAGGGACTCAGGGAACACTGAAGCTTTCTTT. Encoded protein: CASRDSGNTEAFF. The full variable domain, rest sourced from reference TRBV7-3 and TRBJ1-1, is GAGVSQTPSNKVTEKGKYVELRCDPISGHTALYWYRQSLGQGPEFLIYFQGTGAADDSGLPNDRFFAVRPEGSVSTLKIQRTERGDSAVYLCASRDSGNTEAFFGQGTRLTVV.